The source of this T cell receptor beta chain is a study of early T cells in non-severe SARS-CoV-2 infection. Study-wide context: Sequencing was performed on bulk RNA from unsorted whole blood, leaving chains unpaired.

Remarks on this clonotype: Its antigen remains unknown.

Unique molecular identifiers (one per individual cDNA molecule) were attached. Via MiXCR, TCRdb re-called the 5' RACE reads, giving one row per CDR3 protein. The sample yields approximately 76,000 distinct CDR3 sequences, 11% seen once. Study-level results: VDJdb-based matching was biased toward anti-spike CD8 responses and missed private and CD4 specificities.

V was cut by 4 bases and J by 2 bases, with 13 bases left in between. The CDR3 loop spans 14 amino acids. In germline, CDR1 is SGHKS, CDR2 YYEKEE (reference sequence). The clonotype comes from an adult who was a healthcare worker with PCR-confirmed SARS-CoV-2 infection or an uninfected control (not recorded which). Sequenced: whole blood. The chain links TRBV5-5 to TRBJ2-7; tentative D call: TRBD1 (6 bases). CDR3 protein: CASSARDIAYEQYF. The DNA for the CDR3 is TGTGCCAGCAGCGCCCGGGACATTGCCTACGAGCAGTACTTC.